This is a list of T cell receptor beta chains from one sample in a study of OX40 agonist ivuxolimab in advanced cancers. Only in-frame clones appear in the TCRdb table, and some are missing; sequencing was by immunoSEQ multiplex PCR. The sample has 23,000 or so clones, about four fifths seen once; the top ten hold about 30%. The specimen was CD4+ or CD8+ T cells sorted from blood, collected in a trial of the OX40 agonist ivuxolimab. The receptor source for this set is an adult with an advanced solid tumor such as melanoma, head and neck, liver or kidney cancer. Both conserved end residues are part of each CDR3.

V: TRBV9; J: TRBJ1-1; CDR3: CASSPLPPGAFF
V: TRBV4-1; J: TRBJ2-4; CDR3: CASKEKDIQYF
V: TRBV9; J: TRBJ1-2; CDR3: CASSASTGTDYGYTF
V: TRBV6-4; J: TRBJ2-2; CDR3: CASSDGDTGELFF
V: TRBV5-3; J: TRBJ1-4; CDR3: CASLQRPSNEKLFF
V: TRBV5-1; J: TRBJ2-7; CDR3: CASSLATGEVYEQYF
V: TRBV6-5; J: TRBJ2-2; CDR3: CASTYTYTGELFF
V: TRBV4-1; J: TRBJ2-7; CDR3: CASSQVLTSGDTTYEQYF
V: TRBV7-2; J: TRBJ1-4; CDR3: CASSPGGEDEKLFF
V: TRBV19; J: TRBJ1-1; CDR3: CASTRGVLNTEAFF
V: TRBV14; J: TRBJ1-1; CDR3: CASNQHPGTVMNTEAFF
V: TRBV27; J: TRBJ2-7; CDR3: CASSFITGAHEQYF
V: TRBV19; J: TRBJ1-1; CDR3: CASSPRDRDTEAFF
V: TRBV11-3; J: TRBJ2-3; CDR3: CASSLATSWGSTDTQYF
V: TRBV7-8; J: TRBJ1-1; CDR3: CASSQSRTRPNTEAFF
V: TRBV6-6; J: TRBJ2-7; CDR3: CASSYSGVYEQYF
V: TRBV4-1; J: -; CDR3: CASSQAPTGNYEQYF
V: TRBV6-5; J: TRBJ2-5; CDR3: CASSTGSQETQYF
V: TRBV5-4; J: TRBJ2-7; CDR3: CATQLGAGYEQYF
V: TRBV7-6; J: -; CDR3: CASSLGQGGYEQYF
V: TRBV7-8; J: TRBJ2-7; CDR3: CASSRQSGGYEQYF
V: TRBV7-9; J: TRBJ2-1; CDR3: CASSLDNEQFF